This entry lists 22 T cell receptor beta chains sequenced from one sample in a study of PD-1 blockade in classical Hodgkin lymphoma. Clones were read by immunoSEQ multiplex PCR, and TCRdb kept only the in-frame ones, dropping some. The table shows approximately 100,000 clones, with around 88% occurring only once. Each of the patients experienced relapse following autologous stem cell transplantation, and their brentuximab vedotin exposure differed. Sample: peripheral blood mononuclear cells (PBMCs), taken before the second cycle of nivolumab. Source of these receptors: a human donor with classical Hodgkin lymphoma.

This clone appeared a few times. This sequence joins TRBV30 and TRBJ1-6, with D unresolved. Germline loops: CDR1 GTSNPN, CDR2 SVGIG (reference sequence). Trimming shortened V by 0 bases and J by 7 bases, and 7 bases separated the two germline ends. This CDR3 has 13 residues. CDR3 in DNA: TGTGCCTGGAGTGTAACAGAGAATTCACCCCTCCACTTT. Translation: CAWSVTENSPLHF.

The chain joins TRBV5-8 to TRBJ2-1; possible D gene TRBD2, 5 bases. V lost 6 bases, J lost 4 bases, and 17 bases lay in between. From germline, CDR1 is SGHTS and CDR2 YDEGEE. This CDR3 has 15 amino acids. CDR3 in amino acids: CASNRGAGVYNEQFF. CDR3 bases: TGTGCCAGCAACCGGGGTGCGGGCGTTTACAATGAGCAGTTCTTC.

This CDR3 is CASSLRQTYEQYF. The CDR3 nucleotides are TGTGCCAGCAGTTTAAGACAGACCTACGAGCAGTACTTC. The chain has TRBV27 and TRBJ2-7, with D possibly matching TRBD1 (5 bases). Per the germline V gene, CDR1 is MNHEY and CDR2 is SMNVEV (reference sequence). The CDR3 totals 13 residues. The V and J ends lost 2 bases and 2 bases respectively, with 7 bases between them.

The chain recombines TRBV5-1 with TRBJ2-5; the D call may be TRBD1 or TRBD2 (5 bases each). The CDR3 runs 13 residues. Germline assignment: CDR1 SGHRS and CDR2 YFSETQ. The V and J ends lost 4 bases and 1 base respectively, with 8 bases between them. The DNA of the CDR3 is TGCGCCAGCAGCCCCGGGACCCAAGAGACCCAGTACTTC. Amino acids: CASSPGTQETQYF.

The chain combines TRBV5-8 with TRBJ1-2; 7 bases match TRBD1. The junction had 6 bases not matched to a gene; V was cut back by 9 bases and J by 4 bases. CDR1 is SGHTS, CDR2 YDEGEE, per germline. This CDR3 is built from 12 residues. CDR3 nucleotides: TGTGCCAATCCTCAGGGGGTCTATGGCTACACCTTC. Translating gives CANPQGVYGYTF.

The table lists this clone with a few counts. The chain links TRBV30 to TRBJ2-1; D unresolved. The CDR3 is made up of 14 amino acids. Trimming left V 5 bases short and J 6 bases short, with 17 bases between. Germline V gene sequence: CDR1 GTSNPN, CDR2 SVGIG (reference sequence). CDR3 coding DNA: TGTGCCTGGGATGAGGAGTTCAGAGGCAATGAGCAGTTCTTC. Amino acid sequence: CAWDEEFRGNEQFF. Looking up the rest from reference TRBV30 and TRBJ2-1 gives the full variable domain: SQTIHQWPATLVQPVGSPLSLECTVEGTSNPNLYWYRQAAGRGLQLLFYSVGIGQISSEVPQNLSASRPQDRQFILSSKKLLLSDSGFYLCAWDEEFRGNEQFFGPGTRLTVL.

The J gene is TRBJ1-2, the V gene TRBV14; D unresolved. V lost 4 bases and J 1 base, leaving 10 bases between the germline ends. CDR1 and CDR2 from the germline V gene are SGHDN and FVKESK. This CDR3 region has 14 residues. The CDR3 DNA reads TGTGCCAGCAGCCCCCATTGGGTTAACTATGGCTACACCTTC. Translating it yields CASSPHWVNYGYTF.

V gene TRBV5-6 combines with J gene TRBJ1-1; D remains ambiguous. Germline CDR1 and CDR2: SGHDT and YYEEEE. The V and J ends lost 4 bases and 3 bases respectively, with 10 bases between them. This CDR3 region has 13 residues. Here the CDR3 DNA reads TGTGCCAGCAGCGAGGACGGAGACACTGAAGCTTTCTTT. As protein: CASSEDGDTEAFF.

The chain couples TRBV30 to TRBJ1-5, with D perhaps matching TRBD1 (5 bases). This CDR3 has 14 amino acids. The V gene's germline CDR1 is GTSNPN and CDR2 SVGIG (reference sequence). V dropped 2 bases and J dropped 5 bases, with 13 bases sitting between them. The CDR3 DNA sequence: TGTGCCTGGAGTTCAGGGATAAGGGATCAGCCCCAGCATTTT. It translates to CAWSSGIRDQPQHF.

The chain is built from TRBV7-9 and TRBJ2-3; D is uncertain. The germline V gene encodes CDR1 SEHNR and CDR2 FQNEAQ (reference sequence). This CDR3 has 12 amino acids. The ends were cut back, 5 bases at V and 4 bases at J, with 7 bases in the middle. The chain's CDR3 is CASSTRPDTQYF. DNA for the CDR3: TGTGCCAGCAGCACCCGGCCAGATACGCAGTATTTT.

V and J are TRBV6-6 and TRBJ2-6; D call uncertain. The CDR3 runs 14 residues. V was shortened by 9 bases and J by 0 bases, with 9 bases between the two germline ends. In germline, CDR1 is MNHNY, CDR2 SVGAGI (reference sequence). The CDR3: CASKSLSGANVLTF. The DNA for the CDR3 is TGTGCCAGTAAAAGTCTCTCTGGGGCCAACGTCCTGACTTTC.

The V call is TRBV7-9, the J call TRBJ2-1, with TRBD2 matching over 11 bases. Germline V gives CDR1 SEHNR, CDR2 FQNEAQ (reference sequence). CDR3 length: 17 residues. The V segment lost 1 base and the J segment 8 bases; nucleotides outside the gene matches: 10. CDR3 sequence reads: CASSLVVAGGIKHEQFF. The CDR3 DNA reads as TGTGCCAGCAGCTTAGTAGTAGCGGGGGGGATCAAACATGAGCAGTTCTTC.

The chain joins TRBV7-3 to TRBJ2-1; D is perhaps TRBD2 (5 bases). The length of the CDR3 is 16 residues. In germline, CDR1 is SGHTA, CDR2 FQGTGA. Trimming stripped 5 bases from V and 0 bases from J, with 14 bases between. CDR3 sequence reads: CASSAYRDRSYNEQFF. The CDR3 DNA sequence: TGTGCCAGCAGCGCGTACCGGGATCGCTCCTACAATGAGCAGTTCTTC.

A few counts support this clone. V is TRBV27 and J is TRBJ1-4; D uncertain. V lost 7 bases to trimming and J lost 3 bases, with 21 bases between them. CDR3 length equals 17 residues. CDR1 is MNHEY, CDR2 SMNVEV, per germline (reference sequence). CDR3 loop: CASTRFLPGSPNEKLFF. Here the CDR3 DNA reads TGTGCCAGCACCAGATTCCTTCCGGGATCCCCTAATGAAAAACTGTTTTTT.

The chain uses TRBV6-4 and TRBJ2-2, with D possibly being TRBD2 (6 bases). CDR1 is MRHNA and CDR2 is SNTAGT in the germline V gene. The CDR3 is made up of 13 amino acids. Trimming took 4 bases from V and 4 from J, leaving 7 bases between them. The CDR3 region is CASSAGSTGELFF. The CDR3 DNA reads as TGTGCCAGCAGTGCCGGGAGCACCGGGGAGCTGTTTTTT.

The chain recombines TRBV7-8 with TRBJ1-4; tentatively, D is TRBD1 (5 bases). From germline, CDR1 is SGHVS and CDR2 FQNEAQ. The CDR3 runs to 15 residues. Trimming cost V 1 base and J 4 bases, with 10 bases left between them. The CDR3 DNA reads TGTGCCAGCAGCTTAGTTGGGGGAGTTAATGAAAAACTGTTTTTT. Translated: CASSLVGGVNEKLFF.

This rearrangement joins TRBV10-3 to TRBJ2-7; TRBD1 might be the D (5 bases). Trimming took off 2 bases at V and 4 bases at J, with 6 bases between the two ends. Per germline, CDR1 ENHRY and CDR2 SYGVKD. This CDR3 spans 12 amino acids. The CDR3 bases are TGTGCCATCAGTGAGAGGGGATACGAGCAGTACTTC. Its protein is CAISERGYEQYF.

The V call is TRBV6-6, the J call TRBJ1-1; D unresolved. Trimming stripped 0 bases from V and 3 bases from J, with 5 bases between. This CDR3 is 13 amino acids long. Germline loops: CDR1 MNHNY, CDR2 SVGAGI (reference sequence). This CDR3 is CASSYSDYTEAFF. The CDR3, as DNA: TGTGCCAGCAGTTACTCGGATTACACTGAAGCTTTCTTT.

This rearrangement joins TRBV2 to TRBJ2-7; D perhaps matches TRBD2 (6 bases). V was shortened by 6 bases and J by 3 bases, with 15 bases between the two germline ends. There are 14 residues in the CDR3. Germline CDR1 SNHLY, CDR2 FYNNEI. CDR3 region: CASRSRDFFYEQYF. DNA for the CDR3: TGTGCCAGCAGGTCTCGGGACTTTTTCTACGAGCAGTACTTC.

For the CDR3, the DNA is TGTGCCAGCAGCCCACAACACGTGAACACTGAAGCTTTCTTT. It codes for CASSPQHVNTEAFF. This chain links TRBV4-2 with TRBJ1-1; D not resolved. The CDR3 has 14 residues. The V end was cut by 4 bases, the J end by 0 bases, with 9 bases between. Germline CDR1 reads LGHNA; CDR2 reads YNFKEQ.

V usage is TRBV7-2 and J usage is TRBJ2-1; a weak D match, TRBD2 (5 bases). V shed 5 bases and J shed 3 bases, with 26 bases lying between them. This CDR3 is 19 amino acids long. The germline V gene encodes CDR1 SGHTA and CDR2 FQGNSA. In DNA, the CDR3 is TGTGCCAGCAGCCCGGAAGCCCCGCAGCGGCGGACCCTCTACAATGAGCAGTTCTTC. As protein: CASSPEAPQRRTLYNEQFF.

DNA for the CDR3: TGCGCCAGCAGCCAAGATCCCCCCCTCGGTAGCAATCAGCCCCAGCATTTT. Its protein is CASSQDPPLGSNQPQHF. The chain links TRBV4-1 to TRBJ1-5; unclear D gene. The CDR3 totals 17 residues. The germline CDR1 and CDR2 sequences are MGHRA and YSYEKL. V lost 0 bases and J lost 0, with 12 bases in between.